Listed below are T cell receptor beta chains from one sample, sequenced in a study of cytomegalovirus exposure and HLA in healthy donors. Libraries were prepared by immunoSEQ multiplex PCR; TCRdb keeps only in-frame clonotypes and omits some of them. The profile shows under 110,000 clones, roughly 74% of them singletons. Sequenced sample: PBMCs. These receptors all come from a woman between 40 and 50 years old in good health and CMV-seronegative. The CDR3 runs from the conserved cysteine through the conserved F or W. The order of the fields is D gene, clone size, J gene, CDR3 length, V gene, CDR3 DNA, CDR3 protein. The D gene is left open where the match is weak. Expanded clones are given a class, and other clones once, few, many or no size at all.

d_call: NA
clone_size: NA
j_call: TRBJ2-1
cdr3_length: 14
v_call: TRBV7-9
cdr3_nt: TGTGCCAGCACTAGCGAAAGCTCCTACAATGAGCAGTTCTTC
cdr3_aa: CASTSESSYNEQFF

d_call: NA
clone_size: once
j_call: TRBJ1-2
cdr3_length: 14
v_call: TRBV29-1
cdr3_nt: TGCAGCGTTGACGGCCAGGGTCAAAGCTATGGCTACACCTTC
cdr3_aa: CSVDGQGQSYGYTF

d_call: NA
clone_size: NA
j_call: TRBJ2-7
cdr3_length: 15
v_call: TRBV7-9
cdr3_nt: TGTGCCAGCAGCTTAACACAGGGACCATCCTACGAGCAGTACTTC
cdr3_aa: CASSLTQGPSYEQYF

d_call: TRBD1
clone_size: NA
j_call: TRBJ1-3
cdr3_length: 19
v_call: TRBV5-6
cdr3_nt: TGTGCCAGCAGCCCAACTCCGATAGTTCGGACAGGGACTGGAAACACCATATATTTT
cdr3_aa: CASSPTPIVRTGTGNTIYF

d_call: NA
clone_size: NA
j_call: TRBJ1-5
cdr3_length: 16
v_call: TRBV19
cdr3_nt: TGTGCCAGTAGTATCGCGGACAGTTATAGCAATCAGCCCCAGCATTTT
cdr3_aa: CASSIADSYSNQPQHF

d_call: NA
clone_size: NA
j_call: TRBJ1-3
cdr3_length: 14
v_call: TRBV30
cdr3_nt: TGTGCCTGGAGTGTACAGGTCTCTGGAAACACCATATATTTT
cdr3_aa: CAWSVQVSGNTIYF

d_call: TRBD1
clone_size: NA
j_call: TRBJ2-1
cdr3_length: 17
v_call: TRBV4-3
cdr3_nt: TGCGCCAGCAGCCAGAGACGAACAGGGGGCGCCTACAATGAGCAGTTCTTC
cdr3_aa: CASSQRRTGGAYNEQFF

d_call: NA
clone_size: once
j_call: TRBJ1-2
cdr3_length: 15
v_call: TRBV28
cdr3_nt: TGTGCCAGCAGTCCTCCACCGGGAGGAAGGTATGGCTACACCTTC
cdr3_aa: CASSPPPGGRYGYTF

d_call: NA
clone_size: NA
j_call: TRBJ2-5
cdr3_length: 14
v_call: TRBV4-3
cdr3_nt: TGCGCCAGCAGCCAAATGTCGGGGCAAGAGACCCAGTACTTC
cdr3_aa: CASSQMSGQETQYF

d_call: TRBD2
clone_size: NA
j_call: TRBJ2-5
cdr3_length: 16
v_call: TRBV7-9
cdr3_nt: TGTTCCAGCAGCCCCCGGACTAGCGGTTACCAAGAGACCCAGTACTTC
cdr3_aa: CSSSPRTSGYQETQYF

d_call: NA
clone_size: NA
j_call: TRBJ2-6
cdr3_length: 17
v_call: TRBV13
cdr3_nt: TGTGCCAGCTTTAGTTGGGGGGACCTATCTGGGGCCAACGTCCTGACTTTC
cdr3_aa: CASFSWGDLSGANVLTF

d_call: NA
clone_size: few
j_call: TRBJ1-5
cdr3_length: 13
v_call: TRBV9
cdr3_nt: TGTGCCAGCAGCGCAGGAGGTAATCAGCCCCAGCATTTT
cdr3_aa: CASSAGGNQPQHF

d_call: TRBD2
clone_size: once
j_call: TRBJ2-5
cdr3_length: 14
v_call: TRBV19
cdr3_nt: TGTGCCAGTAGGCTAGCGGGGTCTCAAGAGACCCAGTACTTC
cdr3_aa: CASRLAGSQETQYF

d_call: TRBD2
clone_size: few
j_call: TRBJ2-1
cdr3_length: 16
v_call: TRBV19
cdr3_nt: TGTGCCAGTAGTATTGGGAGGACTAGTCGGGGCAATGAGCAGTTCTTC
cdr3_aa: CASSIGRTSRGNEQFF

d_call: NA
clone_size: NA
j_call: TRBJ2-6
cdr3_length: 14
v_call: TRBV25-1
cdr3_nt: TGTGCCAGCAGTTCCTACTCTGGGGCCAACGTCCTGACTTTC
cdr3_aa: CASSSYSGANVLTF

d_call: TRBD1
clone_size: once
j_call: TRBJ2-1
cdr3_length: 11
v_call: TRBV6-5
cdr3_nt: TGTGCCAGCAGTTCGGACAGGGAGAGGTTCTTC
cdr3_aa: CASSSDRERFF

d_call: NA
clone_size: NA
j_call: TRBJ2-7
cdr3_length: 12
v_call: TRBV6-5
cdr3_nt: TGTGCCAGCATGGCGGGACCCGGGGAGCAGTACTTC
cdr3_aa: CASMAGPGEQYF

d_call: NA
clone_size: NA
j_call: TRBJ2-5
cdr3_length: 18
v_call: TRBV7-9
cdr3_nt: TGTGCCAGCAGCCAGGTACCCCAGGACAGTGGGATCGGGGAGACCCAGTACTTC
cdr3_aa: CASSQVPQDSGIGETQYF

d_call: TRBD1
clone_size: NA
j_call: TRBJ1-3
cdr3_length: 18
v_call: TRBV11-2
cdr3_nt: TGTGCCAGCAGCTACTCTCGCGGGACAGGGTCATCTGGAAACACCATATATTTT
cdr3_aa: CASSYSRGTGSSGNTIYF

d_call: NA
clone_size: NA
j_call: TRBJ2-7
cdr3_length: 12
v_call: TRBV11-2
cdr3_nt: TGTGCCAGCAGCTTAGCCGCTCCGAGCAAGTACTTC
cdr3_aa: CASSLAAPSKYF

d_call: TRBD1
clone_size: once
j_call: TRBJ1-2
cdr3_length: 15
v_call: TRBV4-3
cdr3_nt: TGCGCCAGCAGCCAAGAATTGGGACAGGGATCTGGCTACACCTTC
cdr3_aa: CASSQELGQGSGYTF

d_call: TRBD2
clone_size: NA
j_call: TRBJ2-2
cdr3_length: 18
v_call: TRBV19
cdr3_nt: TGTGCCGCCAGTCACGGGGGGAGGGCCATGATGGGTACCGGGGAGCTGTTTTTT
cdr3_aa: CAASHGGRAMMGTGELFF

d_call: TRBD1
clone_size: few
j_call: TRBJ1-4
cdr3_length: 16
v_call: TRBV7-9
cdr3_nt: TGTTCCAGCAGCTCAGGGCGACAGGGAACGAATGAAAAACTGTTTTTT
cdr3_aa: CSSSSGRQGTNEKLFF

d_call: NA
clone_size: NA
j_call: TRBJ1-6
cdr3_length: 15
v_call: TRBV30
cdr3_nt: TGTGCCTGGAGTACAGATAGCTCCTATAATTCACCCCTCCACTTT
cdr3_aa: CAWSTDSSYNSPLHF

d_call: TRBD1
clone_size: NA
j_call: TRBJ1-2
cdr3_length: 17
v_call: TRBV4-3
cdr3_nt: TGCGCCAGCAGCCAAGAGATAACAGGGGGCGACGTCTATGGCTACACCTTC
cdr3_aa: CASSQEITGGDVYGYTF

d_call: NA
clone_size: NA
j_call: TRBJ2-7
cdr3_length: 13
v_call: TRBV7-2
cdr3_nt: TGTGCCAGCAGCCAATCCAGGGTTTTCGAGCAGTACTTC
cdr3_aa: CASSQSRVFEQYF

d_call: NA
clone_size: few
j_call: TRBJ2-2
cdr3_length: 13
v_call: TRBV7-9
cdr3_nt: TGTTCCAGCAGCTTATCTTTCAGCGGGGAGCTGTTTTTT
cdr3_aa: CSSSLSFSGELFF

d_call: NA
clone_size: few
j_call: TRBJ1-3
cdr3_length: 15
v_call: TRBV4-1
cdr3_nt: TGCGCCAGCAGCCACAACCGGGACACTGGAAACACCATATATTTT
cdr3_aa: CASSHNRDTGNTIYF

d_call: NA
clone_size: NA
j_call: TRBJ2-7
cdr3_length: 13
v_call: TRBV29-1
cdr3_nt: TGCAGCGTTGCGGGAAAGAGACTCTACGAGCAGTACTTC
cdr3_aa: CSVAGKRLYEQYF

d_call: TRBD2
clone_size: NA
j_call: TRBJ2-1
cdr3_length: 15
v_call: TRBV7-3
cdr3_nt: TGTGCCAGCAGCTTTACGGCGGGGGGCTACAATGAGCAGTTCTTC
cdr3_aa: CASSFTAGGYNEQFF

d_call: NA
clone_size: NA
j_call: TRBJ2-3
cdr3_length: 14
v_call: TRBV13
cdr3_nt: TGTGCCAGCAGCTTTGAGGCCCGCACAGATACGCAGTATTTT
cdr3_aa: CASSFEARTDTQYF

d_call: NA
clone_size: NA
j_call: TRBJ1-4
cdr3_length: 15
v_call: TRBV5-1
cdr3_nt: TGCGCCAGCACACTTACAGGCATTGGGGGGGAAAAACTGTTTTTT
cdr3_aa: CASTLTGIGGEKLFF

d_call: TRBD1
clone_size: NA
j_call: TRBJ2-7
cdr3_length: 15
v_call: TRBV5-8
cdr3_nt: TGTGCCAGCAGCCTGGGACAGCGAGAGACCTACGAGCAGTACTTC
cdr3_aa: CASSLGQRETYEQYF

d_call: NA
clone_size: few
j_call: TRBJ2-7
cdr3_length: 15
v_call: TRBV2
cdr3_nt: TGTGCCAGCATGGGGAGTGGGTTAGCCTCCTACGAGCAGTACTTC
cdr3_aa: CASMGSGLASYEQYF

d_call: TRBD2
clone_size: NA
j_call: TRBJ2-5
cdr3_length: 13
v_call: TRBV4-3
cdr3_nt: TGCGCCAGCAGCCCCTGGGGGGGGGAAGAGCAGTACTTC
cdr3_aa: CASSPWGGEEQYF

d_call: TRBD2
clone_size: NA
j_call: TRBJ2-5
cdr3_length: 13
v_call: TRBV2
cdr3_nt: TGTGCCAGCAGCAGACTAGCGGAACTGGCCCAGTACTTC
cdr3_aa: CASSRLAELAQYF

d_call: NA
clone_size: NA
j_call: TRBJ1-2
cdr3_length: 14
v_call: TRBV19
cdr3_nt: TGTGCCAGTAGTATTCTTGGGGGGTACTATGGCTACACCTTC
cdr3_aa: CASSILGGYYGYTF

d_call: NA
clone_size: few
j_call: TRBJ2-3
cdr3_length: 15
v_call: TRBV6-5
cdr3_nt: TGTGCCAGCAGTCGCGGGACGGTAAACACAGATACGCAGTATTTT
cdr3_aa: CASSRGTVNTDTQYF

d_call: NA
clone_size: NA
j_call: TRBJ2-3
cdr3_length: 14
v_call: TRBV5-4
cdr3_nt: TGTGCCAGCAGCTTGATGAGGGGCACAGATACGCAGTATTTT
cdr3_aa: CASSLMRGTDTQYF

d_call: NA
clone_size: NA
j_call: TRBJ1-5
cdr3_length: 14
v_call: TRBV27
cdr3_nt: TGTGCCAGCAGGTCTGGGGGGGGCAATCAGCCCCAGCATTTT
cdr3_aa: CASRSGGGNQPQHF

d_call: NA
clone_size: NA
j_call: TRBJ2-2
cdr3_length: 18
v_call: TRBV13
cdr3_nt: TGTGCCAGCACACCAATATCGGGGGTGAAGGCAATAGCCGGGGAGCTGTTTTTT
cdr3_aa: CASTPISGVKAIAGELFF

d_call: NA
clone_size: NA
j_call: TRBJ2-7
cdr3_length: 14
v_call: TRBV21-1
cdr3_nt: TGTGCCAGCAGCAATCAGACAAGCCCCTACGAGCAGTACTTC
cdr3_aa: CASSNQTSPYEQYF

d_call: TRBD2
clone_size: NA
j_call: TRBJ2-7
cdr3_length: 15
v_call: TRBV2
cdr3_nt: TGTGCCAGCAGTGAATATCTAGCGGGAGGCAACGAGCAGTACTTC
cdr3_aa: CASSEYLAGGNEQYF

d_call: NA
clone_size: once
j_call: TRBJ2-3
cdr3_length: 12
v_call: TRBV4-3
cdr3_nt: TGCGCCAAGGGGACTAGCACAGATACGCAGTATTTT
cdr3_aa: CAKGTSTDTQYF